This T cell receptor (beta chain) was documented in a study of blood T cell repertoires in COVID-19 (dated by TCRdb to the early 2020s). Context from the whole study: Samples from collaborators originated in the United States, Italy and Spain and spanned both the acute and convalescent phases of COVID-19. The prospective study material was composed of cDNA or gDNA derived from T cells, B-cell-depleted T cells, or PBMCs. Subjects who had been exposed to COVID-19, were actively infected with it, or had recovered from it provided the deeply sampled blood TCRbeta repertoires that made up the dataset. The repertoires were released in a freely available public database meant as a resource for research on the immune response to SARS-CoV-2. The samples were drawn from two sources: the first 160 participants of the ongoing ImmuneRACE study, and 1,200 or so subjects contributed by 6 global collaborators. Nearly every sample came with metadata listing a de-identified subject ID, COVID-19 status, age in years and sex. Where available, HLA class I and class II types were taken from metadata supplied by the sample provider and were not determined by assay-based typing.

About this clone: Its antigen is still unknown. Nothing much larger sits one base from this clone, and base qualities are not available.

The investigation overall reported the following: Clinical and demographic metadata were provided uncurated, with the amount varying by source and participant.

The collaborating institutions used their own protocols to collect whole blood in K2EDTA tubes. For TCRbeta analysis, collaborators shipped samples as frozen whole blood, isolated PBMCs, or DNA extracted from either of those sample types. The immunoSEQ Assay, a bias-controlled multiplex PCR, was used to amplify TCRbeta CDR3 regions from genomic DNA. As for the original processing: The number of nucleated cells in each sample was estimated by amplification of reference gene primers within the assay. Sequence reads were collapsed and filtered to measure the absolute abundance of every unique TCRbeta CDR3 rearrangement. Productive Simpson clonality was computed per sample as the square root of Simpson's diversity index over productive rearrangements. TCRdb stores this immuneACCESS table with in-frame sequences only. Part of the clones is absent; in the studies checked, under half of the shortfall reflects unresolved V genes, and no reason is known for the rest. The DNA was the basis for D and trimming; V, J and clone size are from that table. This sample gives more than 200,000 clones in total; about nine tenths of them show up just once. About 4.1% of the sample is in the top ten clones.

CDR1 SGHNT and CDR2 YYREEE were looked up in the germline V gene (reference sequence). The CDR3 spans 13 residues, from the cysteine through the phenylalanine. Only CDR3 DNA is held: 39 bases, read in frame from base 1. Trimming takes 2 bases from V and 6 bases from J, and the germline ends sit 10 bases apart. Input material: peripheral blood. The rearrangement combines TRBV5-4 with TRBJ2-3; the D gene is perhaps TRBD2, from 5 matching bases. This TCR derives from a man aged 50-60 years with acute or convalescent COVID-19. The DNA sequence is TGTGCCAGCAGCTTATCGAGAGGGGATACGCAGTATTTT. This translates into CASSLSRGDTQYF.